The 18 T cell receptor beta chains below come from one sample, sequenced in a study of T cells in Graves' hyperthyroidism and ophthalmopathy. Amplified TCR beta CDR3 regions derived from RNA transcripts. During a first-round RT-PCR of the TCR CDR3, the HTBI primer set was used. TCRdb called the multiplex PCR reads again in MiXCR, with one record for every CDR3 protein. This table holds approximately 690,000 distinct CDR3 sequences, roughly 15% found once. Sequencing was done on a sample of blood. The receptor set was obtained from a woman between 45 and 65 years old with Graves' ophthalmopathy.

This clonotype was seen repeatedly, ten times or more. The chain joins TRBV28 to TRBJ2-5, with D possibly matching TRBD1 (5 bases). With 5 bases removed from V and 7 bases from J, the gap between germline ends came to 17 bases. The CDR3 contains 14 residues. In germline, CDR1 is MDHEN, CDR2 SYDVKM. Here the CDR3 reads CASSPNGQLGTQYF. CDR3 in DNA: TGTGCCAGCAGTCCGAACGGACAATTGGGGACCCAGTACTTC.

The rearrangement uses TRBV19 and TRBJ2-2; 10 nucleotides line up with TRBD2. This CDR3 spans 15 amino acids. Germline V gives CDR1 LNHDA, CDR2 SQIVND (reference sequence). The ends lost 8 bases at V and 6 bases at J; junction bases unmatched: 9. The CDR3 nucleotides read TGTGCCAGTGACCGAGTAGCGGGAGGTCCCGGGGAGCTGTTTTTT. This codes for CASDRVAGGPGELFF.

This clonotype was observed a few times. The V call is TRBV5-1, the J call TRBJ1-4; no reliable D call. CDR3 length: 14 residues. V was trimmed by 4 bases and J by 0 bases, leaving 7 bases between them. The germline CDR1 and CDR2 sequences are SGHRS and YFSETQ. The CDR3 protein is CASSPAATNEKLFF. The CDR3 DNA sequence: TGCGCCAGCAGCCCAGCTGCAACTAATGAAAAACTGTTTTTT.

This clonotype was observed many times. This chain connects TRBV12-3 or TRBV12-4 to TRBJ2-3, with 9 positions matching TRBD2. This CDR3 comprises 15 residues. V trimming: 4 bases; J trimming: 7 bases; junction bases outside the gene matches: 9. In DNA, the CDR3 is TGTGCCAGCAGTTGGGTACTAGCGGGTTCATATACGCAGTATTTT. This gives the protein CASSWVLAGSYTQYF.

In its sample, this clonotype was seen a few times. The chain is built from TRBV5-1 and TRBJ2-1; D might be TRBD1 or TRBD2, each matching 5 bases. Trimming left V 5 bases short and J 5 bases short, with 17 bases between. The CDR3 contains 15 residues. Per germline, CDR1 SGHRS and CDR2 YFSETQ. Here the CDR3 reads CASRPPGLGDNEQFF. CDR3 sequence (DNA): TGCGCCAGCAGACCCCCGGGTCTGGGGGACAATGAGCAGTTCTTC.

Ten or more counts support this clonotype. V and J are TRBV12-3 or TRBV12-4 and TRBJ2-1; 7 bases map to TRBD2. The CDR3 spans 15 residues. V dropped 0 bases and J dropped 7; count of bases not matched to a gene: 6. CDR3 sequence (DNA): TGTGCCAGCAGTTTAGCCAGCGGGGCTGGGAATGAGCAGTTCTTC. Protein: CASSLASGAGNEQFF.

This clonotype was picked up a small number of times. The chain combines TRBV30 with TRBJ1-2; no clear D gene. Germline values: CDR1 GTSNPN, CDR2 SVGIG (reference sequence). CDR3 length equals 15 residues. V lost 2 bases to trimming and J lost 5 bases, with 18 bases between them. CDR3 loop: CAWSNSGFRSYGYTF. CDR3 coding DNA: TGTGCCTGGAGTAACTCGGGATTCCGCTCTTATGGCTACACCTTC.

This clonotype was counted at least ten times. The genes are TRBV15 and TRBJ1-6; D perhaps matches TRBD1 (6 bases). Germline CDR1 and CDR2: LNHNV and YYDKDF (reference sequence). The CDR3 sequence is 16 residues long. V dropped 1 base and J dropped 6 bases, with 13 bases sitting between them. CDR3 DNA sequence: TGTGCCACCAGCAGAGCCTCTGGGACAAGTAATTCACCCCTCCACTTT. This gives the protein CATSRASGTSNSPLHF.

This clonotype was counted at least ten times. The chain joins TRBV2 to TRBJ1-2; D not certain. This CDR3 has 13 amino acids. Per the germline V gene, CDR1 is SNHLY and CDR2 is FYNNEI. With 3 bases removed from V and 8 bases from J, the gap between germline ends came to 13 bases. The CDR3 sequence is CASSDTGGRGYTF. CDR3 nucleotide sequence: TGTGCCAGCAGTGATACGGGCGGTCGAGGCTACACCTTC. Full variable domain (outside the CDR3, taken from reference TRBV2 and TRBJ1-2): EPEVTQTPSHQVTQMGQEVILRCVPISNHLYFYWYRQILGQKVEFLVSFYNNEISEKSEIFDDQFSVERPDGSNFTLKIRSTKLEDSAMYFCASSDTGGRGYTFGSGTRLTVV.

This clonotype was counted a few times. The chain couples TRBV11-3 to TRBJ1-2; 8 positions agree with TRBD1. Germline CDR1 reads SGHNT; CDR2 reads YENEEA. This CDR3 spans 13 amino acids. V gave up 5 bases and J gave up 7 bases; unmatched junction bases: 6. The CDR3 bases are TGTGCCAGCAGCCAGGACAGGGAAGGTGGCTACACCTTC. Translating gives CASSQDREGGYTF. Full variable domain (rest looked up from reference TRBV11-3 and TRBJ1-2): EAGVVQSPRYKIIEKKQPVAFWCNPISGHNTLYWYLQNLGQGPELLIRYENEEAVDDSQLPKDRFSAERLKGVDSTLKIQPAELGDSAVYLCASSQDREGGYTFGSGTRLTVV.

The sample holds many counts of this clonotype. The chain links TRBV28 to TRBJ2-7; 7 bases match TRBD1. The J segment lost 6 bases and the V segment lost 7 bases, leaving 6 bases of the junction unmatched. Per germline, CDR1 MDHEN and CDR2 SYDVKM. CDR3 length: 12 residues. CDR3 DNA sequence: TGTGCCAGCACCACACAGGGGCCCGAGCAGTACTTC. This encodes CASTTQGPEQYF.

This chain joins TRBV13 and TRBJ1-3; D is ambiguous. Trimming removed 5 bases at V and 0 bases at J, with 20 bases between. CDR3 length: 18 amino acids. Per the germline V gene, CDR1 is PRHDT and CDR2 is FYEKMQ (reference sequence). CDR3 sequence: CASSPKFGYSFSGNTIYF. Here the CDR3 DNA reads TGTGCCAGCAGCCCCAAATTCGGGTACAGCTTCTCTGGAAACACCATATATTTT.

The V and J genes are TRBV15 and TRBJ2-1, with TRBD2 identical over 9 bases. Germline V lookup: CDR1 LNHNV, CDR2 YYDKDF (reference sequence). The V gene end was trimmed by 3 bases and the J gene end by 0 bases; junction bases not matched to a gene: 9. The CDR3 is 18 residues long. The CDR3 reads CATSRRLAAISSYNEQFF. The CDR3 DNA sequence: TGTGCCACCAGCAGGCGACTAGCGGCAATCAGCTCCTACAATGAGCAGTTCTTC.

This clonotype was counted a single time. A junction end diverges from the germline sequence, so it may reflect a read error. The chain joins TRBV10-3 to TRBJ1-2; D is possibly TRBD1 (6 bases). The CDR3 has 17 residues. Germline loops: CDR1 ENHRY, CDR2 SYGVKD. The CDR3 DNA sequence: TGTGCCATCAGTGAGTTTCGGGGACACGATTCAGACTATGGCTACATCTTC. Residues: CAISEFRGHDSDYGYIF.

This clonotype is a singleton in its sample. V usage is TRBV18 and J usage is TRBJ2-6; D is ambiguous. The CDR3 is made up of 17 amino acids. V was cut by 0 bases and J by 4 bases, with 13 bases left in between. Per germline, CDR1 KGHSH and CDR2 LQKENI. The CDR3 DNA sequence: TGTGCCAGCTCACCACCGAACGGCTTGGCCGGGGCCAACGTCCTGACTTTC. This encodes CASSPPNGLAGANVLTF.

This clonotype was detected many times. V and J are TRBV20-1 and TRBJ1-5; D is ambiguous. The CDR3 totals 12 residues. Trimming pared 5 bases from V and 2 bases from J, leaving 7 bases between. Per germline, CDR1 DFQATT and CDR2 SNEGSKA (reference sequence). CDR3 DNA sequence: TGCAGTGCTTTAAGGGGCAATCAGCCCCAGCATTTT. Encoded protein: CSALRGNQPQHF.

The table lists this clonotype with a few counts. CDR3 sequence reads: CATSRERTNNSPLHF. The CDR3 nucleotides are TGTGCCACCAGCAGAGAACGTACTAATAATTCACCCCTCCACTTT. The chain is built from TRBV15 and TRBJ1-6; D uncertain. This CDR3 has 15 amino acids. CDR1 LNHNV and CDR2 YYDKDF come from the germline V gene (reference sequence). V lost 0 bases, J lost 5 bases, and 8 bases lay in between. The whole variable domain, remainder taken from reference TRBV15 and TRBJ1-6, is DAMVIQNPRYQVTQFGKPVTLSCSQTLNHNVMYWYQQKSSQAPKLLFHYYDKDFNNEADTPDNFQSRRPNTSFCFLDIRSPGLGDTAMYLCATSRERTNNSPLHFGNGTRLTVT.

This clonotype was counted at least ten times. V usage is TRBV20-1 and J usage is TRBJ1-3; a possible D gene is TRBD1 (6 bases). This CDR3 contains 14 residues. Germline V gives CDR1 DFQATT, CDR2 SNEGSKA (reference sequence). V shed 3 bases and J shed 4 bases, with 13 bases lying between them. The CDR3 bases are TGCAGTGCTAGTCTAACAGGGTTCGGAAACACCATATATTTT. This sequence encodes CSASLTGFGNTIYF.